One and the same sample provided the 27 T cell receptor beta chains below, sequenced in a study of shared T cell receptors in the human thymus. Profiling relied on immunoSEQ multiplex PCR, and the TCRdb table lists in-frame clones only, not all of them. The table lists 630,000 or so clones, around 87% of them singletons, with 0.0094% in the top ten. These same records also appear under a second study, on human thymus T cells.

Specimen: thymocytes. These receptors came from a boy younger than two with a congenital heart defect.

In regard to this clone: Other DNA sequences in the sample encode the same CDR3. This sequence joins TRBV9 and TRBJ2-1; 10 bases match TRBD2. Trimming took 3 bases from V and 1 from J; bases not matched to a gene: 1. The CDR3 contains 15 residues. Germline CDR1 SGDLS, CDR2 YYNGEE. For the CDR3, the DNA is TGTGCCAGCAGCGCTAGCGGGGGATCCTACAATGAGCAGTTCTTC. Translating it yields CASSASGGSYNEQFF.

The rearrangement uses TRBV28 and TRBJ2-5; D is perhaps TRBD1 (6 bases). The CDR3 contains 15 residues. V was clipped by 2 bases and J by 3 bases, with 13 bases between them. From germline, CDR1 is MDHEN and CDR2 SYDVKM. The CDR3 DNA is TGTGCCAGCAGTTTAAACGGACAGCCTAAAGAGACCCAGTACTTC. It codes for CASSLNGQPKETQYF. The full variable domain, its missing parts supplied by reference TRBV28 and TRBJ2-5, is DVKVTQSSRYLVKRTGEKVFLECVQDMDHENMFWYRQDPGLGLRLIYFSYDVKMKEKGDIPEGYSVSREKKERFSLILESASTNQTSMYLCASSLNGQPKETQYFGPGTRLLVL.

The CDR3 coding sequence is TGCACCAGCAGCCAAGCTAGCGGGGCGGCCACAGATACGCAGTATTTT. Translation gives CTSSQASGAATDTQYF. The gene calls are TRBV1 and TRBJ2-3; TRBD2, the table's D call, lacks a check against the DNA. TRBV1 is tagged as a pseudogene. The CDR3 length is 16 residues.

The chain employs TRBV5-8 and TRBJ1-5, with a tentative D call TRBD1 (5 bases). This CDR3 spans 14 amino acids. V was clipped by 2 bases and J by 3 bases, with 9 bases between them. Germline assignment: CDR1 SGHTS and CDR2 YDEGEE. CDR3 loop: CASSLRQFNQPQHF. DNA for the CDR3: TGTGCCAGCAGCTTAAGACAGTTCAATCAGCCCCAGCATTTT.

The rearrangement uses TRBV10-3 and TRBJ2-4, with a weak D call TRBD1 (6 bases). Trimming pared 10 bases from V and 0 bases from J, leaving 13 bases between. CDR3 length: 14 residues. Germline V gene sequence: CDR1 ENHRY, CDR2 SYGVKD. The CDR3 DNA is TGTGCCACGGCTGAGGGGGTAGCCAAAAACATTCAGTACTTC. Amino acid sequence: CATAEGVAKNIQYF.

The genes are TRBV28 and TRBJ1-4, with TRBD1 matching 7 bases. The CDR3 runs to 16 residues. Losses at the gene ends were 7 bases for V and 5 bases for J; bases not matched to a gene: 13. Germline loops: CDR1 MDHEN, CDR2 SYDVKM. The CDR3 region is CASTCPRGQLNEKLFF. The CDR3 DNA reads TGTGCCAGCACTTGCCCCCGGGGACAGCTAAATGAAAAACTGTTTTTT.

The CDR3 DNA reads TGTGCCAGCAGTCGCCCTGGGGCCCTCTCCTACGAGCAGTACTTC. Translation: CASSRPGALSYEQYF. V usage is TRBV28 and J usage is TRBJ2-7, with TRBD1 as a possible D gene (5 bases). The germline V gene has CDR1 MDHEN and CDR2 SYDVKM. This CDR3 is built from 15 residues. Trimming removed 5 bases from V and 0 bases from J, with 14 bases in between.

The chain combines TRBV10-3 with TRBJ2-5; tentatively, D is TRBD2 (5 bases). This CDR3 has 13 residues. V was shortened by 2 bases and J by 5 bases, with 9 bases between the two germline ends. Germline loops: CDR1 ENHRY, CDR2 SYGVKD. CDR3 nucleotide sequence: TGTGCCATCAGTGAGGGAGAGGGTGAGACCCAGTACTTC. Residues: CAISEGEGETQYF.

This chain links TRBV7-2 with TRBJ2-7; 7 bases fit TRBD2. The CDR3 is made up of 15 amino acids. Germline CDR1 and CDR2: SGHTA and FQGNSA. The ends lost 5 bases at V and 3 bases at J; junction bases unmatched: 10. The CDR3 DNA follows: TGTGCCAGCAGCGACCCTAGCGGTTCCCTCTACGAGCAGTACTTC. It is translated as CASSDPSGSLYEQYF.

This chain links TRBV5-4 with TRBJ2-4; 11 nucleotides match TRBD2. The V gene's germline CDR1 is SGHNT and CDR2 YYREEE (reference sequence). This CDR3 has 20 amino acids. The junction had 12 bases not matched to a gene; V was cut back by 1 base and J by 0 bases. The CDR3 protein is CASSLKRLAGSNLAKNIQYF. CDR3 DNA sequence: TGTGCCAGCAGCTTGAAAAGACTAGCGGGATCAAATCTAGCCAAAAACATTCAGTACTTC.

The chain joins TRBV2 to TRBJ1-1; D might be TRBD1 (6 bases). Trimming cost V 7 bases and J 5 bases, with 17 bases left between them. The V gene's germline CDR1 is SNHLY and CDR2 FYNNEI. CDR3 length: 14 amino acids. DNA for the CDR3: TGTGCCAGCACTAATGATGACAGGAAAACTGAAGCTTTCTTT. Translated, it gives CASTNDDRKTEAFF.

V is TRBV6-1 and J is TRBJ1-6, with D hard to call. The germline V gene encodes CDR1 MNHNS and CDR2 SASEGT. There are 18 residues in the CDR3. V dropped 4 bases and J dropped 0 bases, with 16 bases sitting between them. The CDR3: CASSAPGAPYSYNSPLHF. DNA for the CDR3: TGTGCCAGCAGTGCCCCGGGAGCACCTTACTCCTATAATTCACCCCTCCACTTT.

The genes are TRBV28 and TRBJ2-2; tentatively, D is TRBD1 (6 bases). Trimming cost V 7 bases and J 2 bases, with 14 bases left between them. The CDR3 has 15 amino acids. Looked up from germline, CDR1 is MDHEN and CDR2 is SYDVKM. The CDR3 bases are TGTGCCAGCACCGTCGGGACATATAACACCGGGGAGCTGTTTTTT. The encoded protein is CASTVGTYNTGELFF.

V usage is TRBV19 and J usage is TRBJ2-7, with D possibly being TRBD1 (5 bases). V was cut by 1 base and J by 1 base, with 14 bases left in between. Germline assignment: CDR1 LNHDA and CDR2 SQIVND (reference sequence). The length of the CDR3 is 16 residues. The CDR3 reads CASSIVSAGMSYEQYF. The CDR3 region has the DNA TGTGCCAGTAGTATAGTATCCGCAGGGATGTCCTACGAGCAGTACTTC.

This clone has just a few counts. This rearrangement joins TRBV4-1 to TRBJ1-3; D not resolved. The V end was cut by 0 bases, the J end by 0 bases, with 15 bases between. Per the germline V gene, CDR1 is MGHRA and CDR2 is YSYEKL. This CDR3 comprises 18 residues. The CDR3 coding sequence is TGCGCCAGCAGCCAAGATGGGTACCGACACAGCTCTGGAAACACCATATATTTT. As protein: CASSQDGYRHSSGNTIYF.

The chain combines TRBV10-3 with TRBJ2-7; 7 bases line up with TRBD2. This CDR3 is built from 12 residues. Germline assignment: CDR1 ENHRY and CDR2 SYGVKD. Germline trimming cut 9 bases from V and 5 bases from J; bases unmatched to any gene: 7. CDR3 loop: CAILAGQNEQYF. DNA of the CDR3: TGTGCCATATTAGCGGGTCAAAACGAGCAGTACTTC.

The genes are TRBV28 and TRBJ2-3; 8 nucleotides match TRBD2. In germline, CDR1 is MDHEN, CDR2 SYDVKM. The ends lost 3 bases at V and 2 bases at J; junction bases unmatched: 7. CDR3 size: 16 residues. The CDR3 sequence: CASSLPTSANTDTQYF. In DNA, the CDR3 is TGTGCCAGCAGTTTGCCGACTAGCGCTAACACAGATACGCAGTATTTT.

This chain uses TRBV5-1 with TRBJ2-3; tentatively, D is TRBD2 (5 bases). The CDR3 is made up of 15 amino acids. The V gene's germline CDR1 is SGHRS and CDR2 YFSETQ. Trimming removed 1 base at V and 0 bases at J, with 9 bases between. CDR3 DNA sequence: TGCGCCAGCAGCTTGACTAGTCCTAGCACAGATACGCAGTATTTT. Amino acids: CASSLTSPSTDTQYF.

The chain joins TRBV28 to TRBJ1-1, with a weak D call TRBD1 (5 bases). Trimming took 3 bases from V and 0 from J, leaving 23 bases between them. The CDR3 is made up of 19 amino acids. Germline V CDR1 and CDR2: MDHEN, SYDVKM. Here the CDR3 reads CASSFHPTVPTPMNTEAFF. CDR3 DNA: TGTGCCAGCAGTTTCCATCCGACAGTTCCCACGCCTATGAACACTGAAGCTTTCTTT.

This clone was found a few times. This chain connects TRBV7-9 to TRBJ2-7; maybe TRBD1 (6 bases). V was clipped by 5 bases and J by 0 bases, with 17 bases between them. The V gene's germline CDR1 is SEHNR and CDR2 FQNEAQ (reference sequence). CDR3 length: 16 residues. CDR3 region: CASSPTPGQDSYEQYF. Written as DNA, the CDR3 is TGTGCCAGCAGCCCAACCCCGGGACAAGACTCCTACGAGCAGTACTTC. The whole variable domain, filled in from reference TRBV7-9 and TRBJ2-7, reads DTGVSQNPRHKITKRGQNVTFRCDPISEHNRLYWYRQTLGQGPEFLTYFQNEAQLEKSRLLSDRFSAERPKGSFSTLEIQRTEQGDSAMYLCASSPTPGQDSYEQYFGPGTRLTVT.

The CDR3 sequence is CASSQGWVSGGAKKTQYF. DNA for the CDR3: TGCGCCAGCAGCCAAGGCTGGGTTAGCGGGGGGGCCAAGAAGACCCAGTACTTC. The chain employs TRBV4-1 and TRBJ2-5; 11 nucleotides align to TRBD2. Germline V gives CDR1 MGHRA, CDR2 YSYEKL. Trimming removed 1 base from V and 6 bases from J; junction bases left unmatched: 13. The CDR3 loop spans 18 amino acids.

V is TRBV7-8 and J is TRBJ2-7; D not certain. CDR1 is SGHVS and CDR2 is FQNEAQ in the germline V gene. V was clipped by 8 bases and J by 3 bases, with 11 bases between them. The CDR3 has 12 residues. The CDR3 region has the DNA TGTGCCAGCTCGGGTCCCAACTACGAGCAGTACTTC. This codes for CASSGPNYEQYF.

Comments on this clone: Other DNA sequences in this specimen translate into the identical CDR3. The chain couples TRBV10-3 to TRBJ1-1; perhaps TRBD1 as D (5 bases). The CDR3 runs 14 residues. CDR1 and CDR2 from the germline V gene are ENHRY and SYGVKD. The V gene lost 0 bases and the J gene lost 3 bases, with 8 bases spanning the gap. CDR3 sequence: CAISESGGDTEAFF. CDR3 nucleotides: TGTGCCATCAGTGAGTCCGGGGGGGACACTGAAGCTTTCTTT.

The chain's CDR3 is CASSPPGLAGGPVPGELFF. CDR3 nucleotides: TGTGCCAGCAGTCCCCCGGGACTAGCGGGAGGTCCGGTCCCCGGGGAGCTGTTTTTT. This sequence joins TRBV27 and TRBJ2-2; 15 bases align to TRBD2. Looked up from germline, CDR1 is MNHEY and CDR2 is SMNVEV (reference sequence). This CDR3 has 19 residues. The V and J ends lost 5 bases and 6 bases, in that order; junction bases with no gene match: 13.

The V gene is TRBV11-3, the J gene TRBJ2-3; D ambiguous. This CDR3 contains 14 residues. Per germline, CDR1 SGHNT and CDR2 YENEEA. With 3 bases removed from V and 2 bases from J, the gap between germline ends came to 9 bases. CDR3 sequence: CASSLAGITDTQYF. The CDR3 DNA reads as TGTGCCAGCAGCTTGGCAGGTATCACAGATACGCAGTATTTT.

The CDR3 sequence is CASRKTGGEAFF. CDR3 bases: TGTGCCAGCAGGAAGACAGGCGGTGAAGCTTTCTTT. The genes are TRBV27 and TRBJ1-1, with D perhaps matching TRBD1 (6 bases). V was clipped by 6 bases and J by 7 bases, with 12 bases between them. The CDR3 loop spans 12 amino acids. Germline V gene data show CDR1 as MNHEY and CDR2 as SMNVEV (reference sequence).

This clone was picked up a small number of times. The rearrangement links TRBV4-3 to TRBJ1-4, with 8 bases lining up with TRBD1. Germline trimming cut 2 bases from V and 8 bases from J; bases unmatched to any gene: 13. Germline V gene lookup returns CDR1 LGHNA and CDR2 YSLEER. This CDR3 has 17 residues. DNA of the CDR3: TGCGCCAGCAGCCAATCCCCCGAGGACAGGGTAGACGAAAAACTGTTTTTT. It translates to CASSQSPEDRVDEKLFF.